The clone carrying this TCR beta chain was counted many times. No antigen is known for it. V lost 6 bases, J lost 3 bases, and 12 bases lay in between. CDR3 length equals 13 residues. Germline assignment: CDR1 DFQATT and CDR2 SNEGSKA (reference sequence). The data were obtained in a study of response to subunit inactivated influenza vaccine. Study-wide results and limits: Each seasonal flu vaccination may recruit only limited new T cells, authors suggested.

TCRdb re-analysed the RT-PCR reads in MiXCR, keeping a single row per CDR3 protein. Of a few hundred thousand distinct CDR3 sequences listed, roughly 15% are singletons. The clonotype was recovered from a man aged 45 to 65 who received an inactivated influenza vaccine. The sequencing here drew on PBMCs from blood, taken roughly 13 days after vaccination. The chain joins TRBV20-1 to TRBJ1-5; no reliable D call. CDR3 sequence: CSATDGNNQPQHF. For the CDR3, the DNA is TGCAGTGCCACCGACGGGAACAATCAGCCCCAGCATTTT.